This is a list of T cell receptor beta chains from one sample in a study of blood T cell repertoires in COVID-19. The data were produced by immunoSEQ multiplex PCR, yet TCRdb's version contains in-frame clones alone and is incomplete. This table holds some 150,000 clones, roughly 84% found once. The sample taken for sequencing was PBMCs or T cells enriched from blood (not recorded which). The source is a human donor with acute COVID-19. The donor label of this sample is uncertain. CDR3s include the opening cysteine and the closing phenylalanine or tryptophan. D genes are given only for firm matches. The size entry is marked missing in some rows and otherwise reads once, few, many or a size class.

V gene	CDR3 length	D gene	J gene	clone size	CDR3 protein	CDR3 DNA
TRBV9	13	-	TRBJ2-7	-	CASSGGTRGEQYF	TGTGCCAGCAGCGGAGGGACGCGGGGAGAGCAGTACTTC
TRBV5-1	16	TRBD1	TRBJ1-1	-	CASSLVPPGQGTEAFF	TGCGCCAGCAGCTTGGTACCTCCGGGACAGGGGACCGAAGCTTTCTTT
TRBV13	16	TRBD2	TRBJ2-1	once	CASSSTSGTSYNEQFF	TGTGCCAGCAGCTCCACTAGCGGAACCTCCTACAATGAGCAGTTCTTC
TRBV6-5	15	-	TRBJ1-5	-	CASSPLAGSNQPQHF	TGTGCCAGCAGTCCCCTCGCAGGGAGCAATCAGCCCCAGCATTTT
TRBV29-1	16	TRBD2	TRBJ2-5	once	CSVEDHHRGGEETQYF	TGCAGCGTTGAAGATCATCATAGGGGAGGGGAGGAGACCCAGTACTTC
TRBV28	16	TRBD1	TRBJ2-2	once	CASSLSMTGGTGELFF	TGTGCCAGCAGTTTGAGTATGACAGGGGGTACCGGGGAGCTGTTTTTT
TRBV19	15	-	TRBJ1-2	-	CASTPRWTPSYGYTF	TGTGCCAGTACTCCCCGTTGGACACCTAGCTATGGCTACACCTTC
TRBV18	14	-	TRBJ2-7	-	CASSPPGRVYEQYF	TGTGCCAGCTCACCACCTGGCAGGGTTTACGAGCAGTACTTC
TRBV9	18	TRBD2	TRBJ2-3	once	CASSSSRRERESTDTQYF	TGTGCCAGCAGCTCCTCCCGCCGGGAGCGGGAGAGCACAGATACGCAGTATTTT
TRBV6-5	13	-	TRBJ2-7	once	CASSYSLSYEQYF	TGTGCCAGCAGTTACTCCCTCTCCTACGAGCAGTACTTC
TRBV9	14	-	TRBJ1-1	-	CASSVEPTATEAFF	TGTGCCAGCAGCGTAGAACCCACTGCCACTGAAGCTTTCTTT
TRBV7-9	15	TRBD1	TRBJ1-1	-	CASSLDRGQNTEAFF	TGTGCCAGCAGCTTGGACAGGGGACAGAACACTGAAGCTTTCTTT
TRBV11-2	15	TRBD1	TRBJ2-3	-	CASIWDRGLADTQYF	TGTGCCAGCATCTGGGACAGGGGATTAGCAGATACGCAGTATTTT
TRBV6-2/TRBV6-3	16	TRBD2	TRBJ2-5	-	CASSLVLNGGQETQYF	TGTGCCAGCAGTCTTGTCCTAAACGGGGGGCAAGAGACCCAGTACTTC
TRBV19	18	TRBD2	TRBJ2-3	-	CASSTLGSSGGAADTQYF	TGTGCCAGTAGTACTTTAGGTTCGAGCGGGGGGGCCGCAGATACGCAGTATTTT
TRBV18	13	-	TRBJ2-5	-	CASSPPGQETQYF	TGTGCCAGCTCACCTCCGGGCCAAGAGACCCAGTACTTC
TRBV5-1	14	-	TRBJ2-5	-	CASSSLPGEETQYF	TGCGCCAGCAGCTCCCTCCCGGGGGAGGAGACCCAGTACTTC
TRBV6-4	15	TRBD1	TRBJ2-2	-	CASSVRTGQTGELFF	TGTGCCAGCAGTGTGAGGACAGGGCAGACCGGGGAGCTGTTTTTT